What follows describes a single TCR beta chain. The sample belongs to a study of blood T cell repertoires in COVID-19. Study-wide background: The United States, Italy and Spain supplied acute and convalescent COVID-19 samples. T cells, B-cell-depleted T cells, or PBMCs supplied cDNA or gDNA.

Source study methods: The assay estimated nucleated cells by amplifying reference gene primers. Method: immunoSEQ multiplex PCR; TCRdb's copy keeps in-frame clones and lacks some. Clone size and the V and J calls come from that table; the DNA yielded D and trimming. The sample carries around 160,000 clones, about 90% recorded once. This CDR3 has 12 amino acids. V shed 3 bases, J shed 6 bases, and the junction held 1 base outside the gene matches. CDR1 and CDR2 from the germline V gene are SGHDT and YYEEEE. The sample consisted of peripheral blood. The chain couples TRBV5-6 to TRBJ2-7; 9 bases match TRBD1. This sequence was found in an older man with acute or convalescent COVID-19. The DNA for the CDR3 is TGTGCCAGCAGCTCGGACAGGGGCGAGCAGTACTTC. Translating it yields CASSSDRGEQYF.